This passage covers 20 T cell receptor beta chains from one sample sequenced in a study of T cell clusters in autoimmune cytopenias. Each sample's input was around 250 ng genomic DNA, roughly 40,000 genome equivalents. TRB rearrangements were amplified by touch-down multiplex PCR with mixed TRB-A/B primers. TCRdb re-called the multiplex PCR reads; every CDR3 protein appears as one record, without DNA. Its listing shows a few thousand distinct CDR3 sequences. The material sequenced was peripheral blood. These receptors were collected from a human donor with an autoimmune cytopenia or autoimmune hepatitis (not recorded which).

The chain employs TRBV7-6 and TRBJ2-1; TCRdb's D call, TRBD2, is unchecked because there is no DNA. The CDR3 has 17 residues. Looked up from germline, CDR1 is SGHVS and CDR2 is FNYEAQ. The CDR3 spells CASSRTDSGLVHNEQFF.

By frequency, this clonotype is medium-sized. This chain links TRBV7-2 with TRBJ1-1; TCRdb's D call, TRBD1, is unchecked because there is no DNA. The germline V gene has CDR1 SGHTA and CDR2 FQGNSA. The length of the CDR3 is 15 residues. Here the CDR3 reads CASSLAGTQGAEAFF.

This clonotype is classed as medium-sized by frequency. The chain uses TRBV7-2 and TRBJ2-7. The CDR3 sequence is 11 residues long. The germline V gene encodes CDR1 SGHTA and CDR2 FQGNSA. This CDR3 reads CASSSYYEQYF.

Considering frequency, this clonotype is medium-sized. This sequence joins TRBV6-2 or TRBV6-3 and TRBJ1-1. CDR1 MNHEY and CDR2 SVGEGT come from the germline V gene. The CDR3 sequence is 14 residues long. The CDR3 spells CASSSDIRNTEAFF.

The chain links TRBV20-1 to TRBJ2-7; TCRdb's D gene call, TRBD1, goes unchecked for lack of DNA. The germline V gene has CDR1 DFQATT and CDR2 SNEGSKA (reference sequence). CDR3 length equals 14 residues. This chain's CDR3 is CSARIAGQLSEQYF.

The CDR3 protein is CASSLVFNNKQFF. The chain has TRBV5-6 and TRBJ2-1. From germline, CDR1 is SGHDT and CDR2 YYEEEE. The CDR3 runs 13 residues.

This clonotype is deemed medium-sized by its frequency. This chain links TRBV5-6 with TRBJ2-6. The germline V gene has CDR1 SGHDT and CDR2 YYEEEE. CDR3 length: 15 amino acids. CDR3 residues: CASSLAGSGANVLTF.

This clonotype registers medium-sized by frequency. This chain joins TRBV13 and TRBJ2-7; absent DNA, TCRdb's TRBD1 call cannot be checked. Per the germline V gene, CDR1 is PRHDT and CDR2 is FYEKMQ (reference sequence). The CDR3 has 17 residues. The CDR3 spells CASSLEGRGSFSYEQYF.

This clonotype counts as medium-sized by frequency. The gene calls are TRBV13 and TRBJ1-4; with no DNA, the TCRdb D assignment of TRBD1 cannot be verified. The germline V gene has CDR1 PRHDT and CDR2 FYEKMQ (reference sequence). The length of the CDR3 is 15 residues. The CDR3 region is CASSLRLGGNEKLFF.

This clonotype is deemed medium-sized (0.01 to 0.1%) by its frequency. The chain carries TRBV30 and TRBJ1-5. CDR3 length: 14 residues. Germline CDR1 GTSNPN, CDR2 SVGIG (reference sequence). Here the CDR3 reads CAWGLGRYNQPQHF.

The chain carries TRBV5-1 and TRBJ2-7. Germline V gene data show CDR1 as SGHRS and CDR2 as YFSETQ. The CDR3 contains 12 residues. CDR3 protein: CASSFDLVEQYF.

Considering frequency, this clonotype is medium-sized (0.01 to 0.1%). V is TRBV19 and J is TRBJ1-1. Looked up from germline, CDR1 is LNHDA and CDR2 is SQIVND (reference sequence). The CDR3 consists of 12 residues. The CDR3 sequence: CASSNRFTEAFF. Drawing the rest from reference TRBV19 and TRBJ1-1, the complete variable domain is DGGITQSPKYLFRKEGQNVTLSCEQNLNHDAMYWYRQDPGQGLRLIYYSQIVNDFQKGDIAEGYSVSREKKESFPLTVTSAQKNPTAFYLCASSNRFTEAFFGQGTRLTVV.

This clonotype is classed as medium-sized (0.01 to 0.1%) by frequency. V gene TRBV27 combines with J gene TRBJ2-5; TCRdb gives TRBD1 as the D gene, but with no DNA this cannot be confirmed. This CDR3 contains 14 residues. Looked up from germline, CDR1 is MNHEY and CDR2 is SMNVEV (reference sequence). The CDR3 protein is CASSGTGQRETQYF.

The chain employs TRBV18 and TRBJ2-4; the D call of TRBD1 rests on TCRdb alone, since no DNA is present to check it. The CDR3 has 15 amino acids. Germline assignment: CDR1 KGHSH and CDR2 LQKENI. CDR3 sequence: CASSPPTGVKNIQYF. Variable domain in full (rest from reference TRBV18 and TRBJ2-4): NAGVMQNPRHLVRRRGQEARLRCSPMKGHSHVYWYRQLPEEGLKFMVYLQKENIIDESGMPKERFSAEFPKEGPSILRIQQVVRGDSAAYFCASSPPTGVKNIQYFGAGTRLSVL.

Frequency places this clonotype as medium-sized. The chain carries TRBV20-1 and TRBJ1-6; TCRdb indicates TRBD1, and absent DNA this call remains unverified. The germline CDR1 and CDR2 sequences are DFQATT and SNEGSKA (reference sequence). The CDR3 is 17 residues long. The chain's CDR3 is CSARVRGVRDGHSPLHF.

This clonotype is classed as medium-sized (0.01 to 0.1%) by frequency. V usage is TRBV30 and J usage is TRBJ2-1; with no DNA, the TCRdb D assignment of TRBD2 cannot be verified. Germline V gene lookup returns CDR1 GTSNPN and CDR2 SVGIG (reference sequence). The CDR3 consists of 16 residues. CDR3 protein: CAWTPVRDFSYNEQFF.

Frequency places this clonotype as medium-sized (0.01 to 0.1%). The rearrangement uses TRBV13 and TRBJ2-3; TCRdb selects TRBD1, and the lack of DNA leaves this call unchecked. This CDR3 is 16 amino acids long. The germline V gene has CDR1 PRHDT and CDR2 FYEKMQ (reference sequence). CDR3 protein: CASSLEVGEQADTQYF.

This clonotype is identified as medium-sized from frequency. The V and J genes are TRBV6-6 and TRBJ1-6; lacking DNA, the TRBD1 call made by TCRdb goes unchecked. The CDR3 has 15 residues. Germline V lookup: CDR1 MNHNY, CDR2 SVGAGI (reference sequence). The CDR3 sequence: CASSRDRGHNSPLHF.

This clonotype is identified as medium-sized from frequency. V usage is TRBV4-3 and J usage is TRBJ2-6. Germline V CDR1 and CDR2: LGHNA, YSLEER. The CDR3 has 16 residues. CDR3: CASSQDYHSGANVLTF.

In terms of frequency, this clonotype is medium-sized. J is TRBJ2-2 and V is TRBV6-2 or TRBV6-3; TCRdb indicates TRBD2, and absent DNA this call remains unverified. Looked up from germline, CDR1 is MNHEY and CDR2 is SVGEGT. The CDR3 loop spans 15 amino acids. The CDR3 spells CASSYSGGATGELFF.